A selection of T cell receptor beta chains follows, all from one sample in a study of cytomegalovirus exposure and HLA in healthy donors. Only in-frame clones appear in the TCRdb table, and some are missing; sequencing was by immunoSEQ multiplex PCR. The data show approximately 110,000 clones, 79% seen once. Sequenced sample: PBMCs. These receptor sequences come from a woman between 40 and 50 years old in good health and CMV-seronegative. The CDR3 runs from the conserved cysteine through the conserved F or W. Each record gives: D gene, J gene, clone size, V gene, CDR3 DNA, CDR3 protein. The D gene is left open where the match is weak. The size field is filled for only some rows; it gives once, few, many or a size class.

.,TRBJ1-1,.,TRBV19,TGTGCCAGTAGTGCGTGGGGGAGGACTGAAGCTTTCTTT,CASSAWGRTEAFF
.,TRBJ2-7,.,TRBV7-9,TGTGCCAGCAGCACTCCCCGCGACAGTCCCTACGAGCAGTACTTC,CASSTPRDSPYEQYF
TRBD2,TRBJ2-3,.,TRBV5-1,TGCGCCAGCAGCTTGACTAGCGGGGGGGATACGCAGTATTTT,CASSLTSGGDTQYF
TRBD1,TRBJ2-4,once,TRBV7-9,TGTGCCAGCAGCTACACAGGGGTAGCCAAAAACATTCAGTACTTC,CASSYTGVAKNIQYF
.,TRBJ2-7,.,TRBV9,TGTGCCAGCAGCGTAGGAGGGTACTCCTACGAGCAGTACTTC,CASSVGGYSYEQYF
.,TRBJ1-2,once,TRBV6-1,TGTGCCAGCAGTGAAGGGACAGAGGATAATGGGTACGGCTACACCTTC,CASSEGTEDNGYGYTF
TRBD1,TRBJ2-2,.,TRBV6-5,TGTGCCAGCAGTTACGACAGGGACAGTTTCACCGGGGAGCTGTTTTTT,CASSYDRDSFTGELFF
.,TRBJ2-7,.,TRBV27,TGTGCCAGCAGTCCTACTAGGAAATCGCAGTACTTC,CASSPTRKSQYF
TRBD1,TRBJ2-2,.,TRBV30,TGTGCCTGTTCCAGAACAGGGGGCTGGAACACCGGGGAGCTGTTTTTT,CACSRTGGWNTGELFF
.,TRBJ1-4,.,TRBV20-1,TGCAGTGCTAGACAGAATGAAAAACTGTTTTTT,CSARQNEKLFF
TRBD1,TRBJ2-7,.,TRBV7-9,TGTGCCAGCAGCGTCGGGACAGTTTACGAGCAGTACTTC,CASSVGTVYEQYF
.,TRBJ1-1,.,TRBV6-1,TGTGCCAGCAGTCCCCGGGGGGGGGAGGGAACTGAAGCTTTCTTT,CASSPRGGEGTEAFF
.,TRBJ2-7,.,TRBV7-6,TGTGCCAGCAGCTTAGGGGTCGAGAGGGCCCACGAGCAGTACTTC,CASSLGVERAHEQYF
.,TRBJ2-3,.,TRBV5-1,TGCGCCAGCAGCTTGACAGGGCGGCAACGCTCTAGCACAGATACGCAGTATTTT,CASSLTGRQRSSTDTQYF
TRBD1,TRBJ2-7,.,TRBV28,TGTGCCAGCTCATCCAGAGGACAGGGGGTGGGTGAGCAGTACTTC,CASSSRGQGVGEQYF
TRBD1,TRBJ1-3,.,TRBV7-2,TGTGCCAGCAGCTTAGGGGCGACAGGGGCTGGAAACACCATATATTTT,CASSLGATGAGNTIYF
TRBD1,TRBJ2-3,.,TRBV29-1,TGCAGCGTTGCGGGACAGAGCACAGATACGCAGTATTTT,CSVAGQSTDTQYF
TRBD2,TRBJ2-2,.,TRBV19,TGTGCCACCCTAAGGTGGCCCATAGCGGGAGGGACCGGGGAGCTGTTTTTT,CATLRWPIAGGTGELFF
TRBD1,TRBJ1-4,.,TRBV7-6,TGTGCCAGCAGCTCTCCGGGACAGGGGCTAGGGAATGAAAAACTGTTTTTT,CASSSPGQGLGNEKLFF
TRBD2,TRBJ2-3,few,TRBV2,TGTGCCAGCTCACCCCTGGGGGGGGGAGGGCCAGATACGCAGTATTTT,CASSPLGGGGPDTQYF
.,TRBJ2-6,.,TRBV4-3,TGCGCCAGCAGCCAAGATGGGGGGAGGACTGGGGCCAACGTCCTGACTTTC,CASSQDGGRTGANVLTF
TRBD2,TRBJ2-1,.,TRBV7-2,TGTGCCAGCAGCTTAGCCAGCGGGAGTACCTACAATGAGCAGTTCTTC,CASSLASGSTYNEQFF
.,TRBJ2-6,.,TRBV5-6,TGTGCCAGCAGCACCCTGACAGGAGGTGGGGCCAACGTCCTGACTTTC,CASSTLTGGGANVLTF
.,TRBJ2-2,.,TRBV21-1,TGTGCCACCTCGGGTTCCGGGGAGCTGTTTTTT,CATSGSGELFF
.,TRBJ2-7,few,TRBV14,TGTGCCAGCAGCCAGTTTGGCGGGGTAAGCTCCTACGAGCAGTACTTC,CASSQFGGVSSYEQYF
TRBD2,TRBJ2-1,.,TRBV9,TGTGCCAGCAGCGTAGTAGCGGGGGGGCCCGATGAGCAGTTCTTC,CASSVVAGGPDEQFF